This record concerns one T cell receptor beta chain sequence. This record comes from a study of blood T cell repertoires in COVID-19. Study details: Sample material is recorded as cDNA or gDNA derived from T cells, B-cell-depleted T cells, or PBMCs.

In the original processing: By means of reference gene primer amplification, nucleated cell counts were estimated. Using immunoSEQ multiplex PCR, the repertoire was profiled, and TCRdb retains in-frame clones only, with some absent. V, J and clone size reflect that table, while D and trimming were determined from the DNA. The sample lists over 85,000 clones, 85% occurring once. This CDR3 is 14 amino acids long. CDR1 and CDR2 (germline): LNHDA, SQIVND (reference sequence). Germline trimming cut 6 bases from V and 7 bases from J; bases unmatched to any gene: 5. Sequencing input: peripheral blood. The chain combines TRBV19 with TRBJ1-6; TRBD1 aligns across 8 bases. The receptor's source is a man in his 60s with acute or convalescent COVID-19. The CDR3 coding sequence is TGTGCCAGTAGGAGACAGGGGAAGAATTCACCCCTCCACTTT. Its protein product is CASRRQGKNSPLHF.